The clone carrying this T cell receptor (beta chain) was counted many times. Its target is unknown. Combining iRepertoire HTBI primers with Arm-PCR of CDR3 regions, the authors built TCR beta libraries. TCRdb ran MiXCR on the multiplex PCR reads and lists one entry per CDR3 protein. The sample holds around 470,000 distinct CDR3 sequences, 14% seen once. This sample is drawn from a study of regulatory T cells in long-lasting Graves disease. The study, taken as a whole, reports: Since the sample size was small, accuracy may have been reduced. Persistent disease samples used TRBV28, TRBJ1-2 and TRBJ2-5 preferentially.

Time point reported: newly diagnosed GD, antithyroid drugs for less than 3 months. Following extraction of RNA from PBMCs, that RNA was used to make the TCR library. V was trimmed by 5 bases and J by 3 bases, leaving 8 bases between them. The CDR3 loop spans 12 amino acids. These records were also assigned to another study, of T cells in Graves' hyperthyroidism and ophthalmopathy.

This TCR came from a woman aged 45-60 years with Graves disease. The genes are TRBV12-3 or TRBV12-4 and TRBJ2-7; D call uncertain. Sequencing was performed on peripheral blood mononuclear cells (PBMCs), taken at new diagnosis, from a patient treated with antithyroid drugs. The CDR3 here is CASSPDVYEQYF. Written as DNA, the CDR3 is TGTGCCAGCAGTCCCGATGTCTACGAGCAGTACTTC.